A single sample gave rise to the 14 T cell receptor beta chains below, sequenced in a study of T-cell memory formation after mild COVID-19. One entry per CDR3 protein results from TCRdb running MiXCR on the 5' RACE reads. The table has around 200,000 distinct CDR3 sequences, approximately 30% seen once. What was sequenced was PBMCs or a T cell subset sorted from them (not recorded which). The receptor set was obtained from an adult woman who had mild COVID-19 (a few samples of this study predate the infection). Cell type and time point are not known.

In this sample, this clonotype turned up a few times. The chain couples TRBV30 to TRBJ2-7, with 9 bases aligning to TRBD1. In germline, CDR1 is GTSNPN, CDR2 SVGIG (reference sequence). Trimming took 0 bases from V and 5 from J; bases not matched to a gene: 8. The CDR3 has 15 residues. DNA of the CDR3: TGTGCCTGGAGTGTAGGGACAGGGAAGGCGGACGAGCAGTACTTC. Its protein is CAWSVGTGKADEQYF.

The V call is TRBV4-2, the J call TRBJ2-2; weak D call: TRBD2 (6 bases). V was shortened by 6 bases and J by 2 bases, with 13 bases between the two germline ends. CDR3 length: 15 amino acids. Germline V gene lookup returns CDR1 LGHNA and CDR2 YNFKEQ. The CDR3 nucleotides read TGTGCCAGCAGATCGGACTACTTAAACACCGGGGAGCTGTTTTTT. Translating it yields CASRSDYLNTGELFF.

The V gene is TRBV7-9, the J gene TRBJ2-2; D is unresolved. V lost 5 bases and J 5 bases, leaving 0 bases between the germline ends. Per the germline V gene, CDR1 is SEHNR and CDR2 is FQNEAQ (reference sequence). CDR3 length equals 10 residues. The CDR3 region is CASSTGELFF. The CDR3 DNA reads TGTGCCAGCAGCACCGGGGAGCTGTTTTTT.

This clonotype has at least ten counts. This sequence joins TRBV24-1 and TRBJ1-2; 7 positions match TRBD1. CDR1 and CDR2 (germline): KGHDR, SFDVKD. This CDR3 has 12 residues. Trimming removed 10 bases from V and 0 bases from J; junction bases left unmatched: 1. In DNA, the CDR3 is TGTGCCACGCAGGGGGCTAACTATGGCTACACCTTC. Its protein is CATQGANYGYTF.

This clonotype was counted only a few times. The gene calls are TRBV24-1 and TRBJ2-7, with TRBD1 matching 9 bases. Germline-derived CDR1 and CDR2 are KGHDR and SFDVKD. The CDR3 length is 15 residues. V trimming: 2 bases; J trimming: 5 bases; junction bases outside the gene matches: 6. The CDR3 nucleotides read TGTGCCACCAGTGATTCTCCGGGACAGGGAAACGAGCAGTACTTC. This gives the protein CATSDSPGQGNEQYF.

The V and J genes are TRBV30 and TRBJ2-7, with TRBD2 as a possible D gene (7 bases). CDR1 is GTSNPN and CDR2 is SVGIG in the germline V gene (reference sequence). V was pared by 7 bases and J by 6 bases, with 19 bases between. CDR3 length equals 13 residues. CDR3 sequence reads: CASSAGGRLEQYF. The CDR3 DNA is TGTGCCTCCTCAGCCGGGGGGCGCCTCGAGCAGTACTTC. The full variable domain, in which reference TRBV30 and TRBJ2-7 provide the parts outside the CDR3, is SQTIHQWPATLVQPVGSPLSLECTVEGTSNPNLYWYRQAAGRGLQLLFYSVGIGQISSEVPQNLSASRPQDRQFILSSKKLLLSDSGFYLCASSAGGRLEQYFGPGTRLTVT.

A few counts support this clonotype. The chain's CDR3 is CASSELLAAYNEQFF. The CDR3 DNA follows: TGTGCCAGCAGCGAATTACTAGCGGCTTACAATGAGCAGTTCTTC. The V and J genes are TRBV12-3 or TRBV12-4 and TRBJ2-1; 8 nucleotides agree with TRBD2. The J segment lost 4 bases and the V segment lost 6 bases, leaving 8 bases of the junction unmatched. The CDR3 consists of 15 residues.

The genes are TRBV6-5 and TRBJ1-2; a possible D gene is TRBD1 (6 bases). This CDR3 is 14 amino acids long. V dropped 5 bases and J dropped 3 bases, with 13 bases sitting between them. CDR1 is MNHEY and CDR2 is SVGAGI in the germline V gene. In DNA, the CDR3 is TGTGCCAGCAGTGCCGGGGGGCTTGACTATGGCTACACCTTC. Protein product: CASSAGGLDYGYTF.

The chain has TRBV29-1 and TRBJ1-2; a possible D gene is TRBD1 (5 bases). V was trimmed by 6 bases and J by 5 bases, leaving 13 bases between them. The germline V gene has CDR1 SQVTM and CDR2 ANQGSEA. The CDR3 covers 12 residues. This CDR3 reads CSVLGGKYGYTF. The DNA of the CDR3 is TGCAGCGTCCTCGGGGGGAAGTATGGCTACACCTTC.

This clonotype was observed a handful of times. The chain uses TRBV6-5 and TRBJ2-5, with TRBD2 as a possible D gene (6 bases). CDR3 length: 14 residues. Germline V gives CDR1 MNHEY, CDR2 SVGAGI. Trimming stripped 0 bases from V and 5 bases from J, with 10 bases between. The CDR3 sequence is CASSYSEGGETQYF. The CDR3 bases are TGTGCCAGCAGTTACTCGGAGGGCGGTGAGACCCAGTACTTC.

In regard to this clonotype: An end of the junction differs from the germline gene, which may be a read error. This chain joins TRBV7-6 and TRBJ2-1, with TRBD2 matching 10 bases. The V gene's germline CDR1 is SGHVS and CDR2 FNYEAQ. The CDR3 runs 14 residues. CDR3 in amino acids: CASRLAGGDNEQFF. CDR3 DNA: TGTGCCAGCAGGTTAGCGGGGGGAGACAATGAGCAGTTCTTC.

This clonotype was detected only a few times. The V gene is TRBV7-8, the J gene TRBJ2-3; a possible D gene is TRBD2 (6 bases). Deletions cut 8 bases from V and 4 bases from J, with 13 bases between. Germline V gene data show CDR1 as SGHVS and CDR2 as FQNEAQ. CDR3 length: 13 residues. CDR3 coding DNA: TGTGCCAGCGAAATTACTAGCTCAGATACGCAGTATTTT. Amino acid sequence: CASEITSSDTQYF.

The CDR3 DNA reads as TGCAGTGCCACCTTATCGGGGTACCAAGAGACCCAGTACTTC. This codes for CSATLSGYQETQYF. V usage is TRBV20-1 and J usage is TRBJ2-5; D is perhaps TRBD2 (5 bases). There are 14 residues in the CDR3. Trimming left V 6 bases short and J 0 bases short, with 14 bases between. Per germline, CDR1 DFQATT and CDR2 SNEGSKA (reference sequence).

The V and J genes are TRBV20-1 and TRBJ2-1; weak D call: TRBD2 (7 bases). The CDR3 sequence is 15 residues long. Trimming cost V 0 bases and J 4 bases, with 13 bases left between them. Germline V gene data show CDR1 as DFQATT and CDR2 as SNEGSKA (reference sequence). CDR3 region: CSARDTRGLYNEQFF. The CDR3 nucleotides are TGCAGTGCTAGAGATACGCGGGGGCTTTACAATGAGCAGTTCTTC.